This TCR beta chain was sequenced in a study of T cell responses to AZD1222 COVID-19 vaccine. Overall study findings and caveats: Targets within unmutated variant regions were reportedly found for nearly half of spike-specific TCRs.

Unmatched junction bases numbered 4, after V lost 8 bases and J lost 5 bases. From germline, CDR1 is SGHTA and CDR2 FQGNSA. The CDR3 runs 14 residues. Turning to this clone: Its antigen is undetermined.

Using immunoSEQ multiplex PCR, the repertoire was profiled, and TCRdb retains in-frame clones only, with some absent. The table includes around 91,000 clones, over 75% detected once. The source is an adult in good health. This sequence joins TRBV7-2 and TRBJ2-1, with 12 positions matching TRBD2. This specimen was peripheral blood, taken on day 0 of AZD1222 vaccination. The CDR3: CASLAGGYNNEQFF. Written as DNA, the CDR3 is TGTGCCAGCCTAGCGGGAGGGTATAACAATGAGCAGTTCTTC. Full variable domain (remainder filled in from reference TRBV7-2 and TRBJ2-1): GAGVSQSPSNKVTEKGKDVELRCDPISGHTALYWYRQSLGQGLEFLIYFQGNSAPDKSGLPSDRFSAERTGGSVSTLTIQRTQQEDSAVYLCASLAGGYNNEQFFGPGTRLTVL.